Sequencing of this T cell receptor (beta chain) was carried out in a study of T cells in Graves' hyperthyroidism and ophthalmopathy. Germline V lookup: CDR1 SGHKS, CDR2 YYEKEE (reference sequence). There are 13 residues in the CDR3. V was cut by 3 bases and J by 5 bases, with 8 bases left in between. Amplification of TCR beta CDR3 regions was performed using RNA transcripts as template. Using the HTBI primer set, a first-round RT-PCR was run on the TCR CDR3. Via MiXCR, TCRdb re-called the multiplex PCR reads, giving one row per CDR3 protein. The sample yields 350,000 to 450,000 distinct CDR3 sequences, approximately 15% seen once. In making diagnoses, clinical symptoms, serum thyroxine and TRAb, thyroid ultrasound and orbital computed tomography were all used.

This receptor was taken from a woman aged 60-75 years with Graves' hyperthyroidism. Sequenced input: blood. The chain employs TRBV5-5 and TRBJ1-4, with D maybe TRBD1 (6 bases). Here the CDR3 reads CASSSGVNEKLFF. The CDR3 coding sequence is TGTGCCAGCAGCTCAGGGGTGAATGAAAAACTGTTTTTT.